These 25 T cell receptor beta chains originate from one sample sequenced in a study of T cells in Graves' hyperthyroidism and ophthalmopathy. Amplification of TCR beta CDR3 regions was performed using RNA transcripts as template. The HTBI primer set drove a first-round RT-PCR of the TCR CDR3. TCRdb ran MiXCR on the multiplex PCR reads and lists one entry per CDR3 protein. Of about 400,000 distinct CDR3 sequences listed, 15% to 19% are singletons. What was sequenced was blood. The receptors come from a woman between 18 and 29 years old with Graves' hyperthyroidism.

This clonotype appeared many times. J is TRBJ2-1 and V is TRBV20-1, with a weak D call TRBD1 (6 bases). Per germline, CDR1 DFQATT and CDR2 SNEGSKA (reference sequence). CDR3 size: 15 residues. V shed 3 bases and J shed 3 bases, with 15 bases lying between them. For the CDR3, the DNA is TGCAGTGCTAGCCCGCTAGAAGGGGGCTACAATGAGCAGTTCTTC. Protein: CSASPLEGGYNEQFF.

CDR3 nucleotide sequence: TGTGCCATCAGGAATAGCAATTCCGCGCCCCAGCATTTT. It translates to CAIRNSNSAPQHF. The chain joins TRBV10-3 to TRBJ1-5; D not certain. The CDR3 loop spans 13 amino acids. The V end lost 6 bases, the J end lost 9 bases, and 15 bases lay between the germline ends. Germline loops: CDR1 ENHRY, CDR2 SYGVKD.

This clonotype has at least ten counts. This chain connects TRBV2 to TRBJ1-5; no firm D call. CDR1 is SNHLY, CDR2 FYNNEI, per germline. V lost 6 bases to trimming and J lost 1 base, with 10 bases between them. The CDR3 is 14 amino acids. In nucleotides, the CDR3 is TGTGCCAGCAGCCGGGAAAACAGCAATCAGCCCCAGCATTTT. Translating it yields CASSRENSNQPQHF.

This clonotype occurred a few times. The chain employs TRBV10-3 and TRBJ1-5, with TRBD1 as a possible D gene (5 bases). V was pared by 8 bases and J by 4 bases, with 6 bases between. The CDR3 covers 11 residues. In germline, CDR1 is ENHRY, CDR2 SYGVKD. CDR3 sequence: CAIGANQPQHF. The CDR3 DNA reads as TGTGCCATCGGGGCAAATCAGCCCCAGCATTTT.

This clonotype was detected many times. The chain employs TRBV28 and TRBJ1-4; 8 bases are a match to TRBD1. J was trimmed by 3 bases and V by 6 bases; bases with no gene match: 9. Germline assignment: CDR1 MDHEN and CDR2 SYDVKM. The CDR3 sequence is 16 residues long. The CDR3 DNA reads TGTGCCAGCAGCGCAGGGGGCGCGGGGGCTAATGAAAAACTGTTTTTT. Protein: CASSAGGAGANEKLFF.

This clonotype appeared once. The J gene is TRBJ2-3, the V gene TRBV20-1; 10 nucleotides line up with TRBD2. The CDR3 has 15 residues. V gave up 3 bases and J gave up 1 base; unmatched junction bases: 4. The germline CDR1 and CDR2 sequences are DFQATT and SNEGSKA (reference sequence). CDR3 DNA: TGCAGTGCTAGGGGGGGGACTAGCGGCACAGATACGCAGTATTTT. Its translation: CSARGGTSGTDTQYF.

This clonotype was seen at least ten times. The chain recombines TRBV6-2 or TRBV6-3 with TRBJ2-7, with D possibly matching TRBD1 (6 bases). Germline V gives CDR1 MNHEY, CDR2 SVGEGT. Trimming shortened V by 1 base and J by 4 bases, and 8 bases separated the two germline ends. The CDR3 consists of 13 residues. CDR3: CASSYLGAYEQYF. For the CDR3, the DNA is TGTGCCAGCAGTTACTTGGGGGCGTACGAGCAGTACTTC.

The chain carries TRBV4-2 and TRBJ1-4, with D uncertain. Per germline, CDR1 LGHNA and CDR2 YNFKEQ. CDR3 size: 15 residues. V lost 1 base and J 7 bases, leaving 13 bases between the germline ends. This CDR3 reads CASSQGLNPGEKLFF. The CDR3 DNA sequence: TGTGCCAGCAGCCAAGGACTCAACCCGGGTGAAAAACTGTTTTTT.

This clonotype was seen a handful of times. The gene calls are TRBV19 and TRBJ1-1; a possible D gene is TRBD1 (5 bases). Germline V gives CDR1 LNHDA, CDR2 SQIVND (reference sequence). Trimming stripped 6 bases from V and 4 bases from J, with 15 bases between. The CDR3 totals 14 residues. CDR3 region: CASSITQGVTEAFF. In nucleotides, the CDR3 is TGTGCCAGTAGCATTACTCAGGGAGTCACTGAAGCTTTCTTT.

V gene TRBV7-2 combines with J gene TRBJ2-3; TRBD2 matches 7 bases. Germline values: CDR1 SGHTA, CDR2 FQGNSA. This CDR3 region has 15 residues. V was clipped by 2 bases and J by 0 bases; unmatched bases: 2. CDR3 loop: CASSLLAASTDTQYF. CDR3 bases: TGTGCCAGCAGCTTACTAGCGGCCAGCACAGATACGCAGTATTTT. The full variable domain, its missing parts supplied by reference TRBV7-2 and TRBJ2-3, is GAGVSQSPSNKVTEKGKDVELRCDPISGHTALYWYRQSLGQGLEFLIYFQGNSAPDKSGLPSDRFSAERTGGSVSTLTIQRTQQEDSAVYLCASSLLAASTDTQYFGPGTRLTVL.

Many counts were recorded for this clonotype. The genes are TRBV28 and TRBJ2-3; either TRBD1 or TRBD2 may supply D (5 bases each). V lost 4 bases, J lost 1 base, and 15 bases lay in between. The CDR3 totals 16 residues. The germline gives CDR1 MDHEN, CDR2 SYDVKM. CDR3 residues: CASSSPWGSGTDTQYF. The CDR3, as DNA: TGTGCCAGCAGTTCCCCCTGGGGGAGTGGCACAGATACGCAGTATTTT.

At least ten counts were recorded for this clonotype. The chain carries TRBV12-3 or TRBV12-4 and TRBJ2-5; D not certain. CDR3 size: 11 residues. The ends were cut back, 6 bases at V and 2 bases at J, with 4 bases in the middle. The CDR3, as DNA: TGTGCCAGCAGAGTACAAGAGACCCAGTACTTC. It yields the protein CASRVQETQYF.

This clonotype has ten or more counts. The chain couples TRBV28 to TRBJ2-7, with TRBD1 as a possible D gene (6 bases). The CDR3 runs 18 residues. With 5 bases removed from V and 1 base from J, the gap between germline ends came to 24 bases. Germline V CDR1 and CDR2: MDHEN, SYDVKM. The CDR3 reads CASSMTGELRGSSYEQYF. The DNA of the CDR3 is TGTGCCAGCAGTATGACCGGGGAGCTCAGGGGATCATCCTACGAGCAGTACTTC.

This clonotype was recorded many times. This chain connects TRBV18 to TRBJ2-7; 10 bases are shared with TRBD1. V gave up 6 bases and J gave up 4 bases; unmatched junction bases: 9. Germline-derived CDR1 and CDR2 are KGHSH and LQKENI. The CDR3 is 15 residues long. In DNA, the CDR3 is TGTGCCAGCTCGCAAATACCGGGACAGGGGTACGAGCAGTACTTC. Amino acids: CASSQIPGQGYEQYF. Complete variable domain (other parts from reference TRBV18 and TRBJ2-7): NAGVMQNPRHLVRRRGQEARLRCSPMKGHSHVYWYRQLPEEGLKFMVYLQKENIIDESGMPKERFSAEFPKEGPSILRIQQVVRGDSAAYFCASSQIPGQGYEQYFGPGTRLTVT.

Comment on this clonotype: Given a much more abundant clone one base away, this may be a read error. This chain connects TRBV4-3 to TRBJ2-2, with unresolved D. Germline-derived CDR1 and CDR2 are LGHNA and YSLEER. The CDR3 is 17 residues long. The CDR3 here is CTSSQVWSVANTGELFF. The CDR3 bases are TGCACCAGCAGCCAAGTTTGGAGCGTCGCGAACACCGGGGAGCTGTTTTTT.

The V call is TRBV6-5, the J call TRBJ2-5; 8 bases match TRBD2. CDR1 and CDR2 from the germline V gene are MNHEY and SVGAGI. The CDR3 covers 14 residues. Losses at the gene ends were 4 bases for V and 2 bases for J; bases not matched to a gene: 3. DNA of the CDR3: TGTGCCAGCAGTTCCCCTAGCGGGCAAGAGACCCAGTACTTC. It is translated as CASSSPSGQETQYF.

This clonotype showed up just a few times. V and J are TRBV12-3 or TRBV12-4 and TRBJ2-1; TRBD1 agrees at 9 bases. This CDR3 is built from 18 residues. J was trimmed by 0 bases and V by 7 bases; bases with no gene match: 13. CDR3 region: CASKGGQGGGSSYNEQFF. Written as DNA, the CDR3 is TGTGCCAGCAAGGGGGGACAGGGTGGGGGGAGCTCCTACAATGAGCAGTTCTTC.

The sample holds a few counts of this clonotype. This chain links TRBV6-1 with TRBJ1-5; the D is unclear. Germline V gives CDR1 MNHNS, CDR2 SASEGT. There are 15 residues in the CDR3. V lost 2 bases and J 1 base, leaving 9 bases between the germline ends. The CDR3 nucleotides read TGTGCCAGCAGTGAATTATCCGTGAGCAATCAGCCCCAGCATTTT. Translating gives CASSELSVSNQPQHF.

V is TRBV7-8 and J is TRBJ1-6; no firm D call. The V gene's germline CDR1 is SGHVS and CDR2 FQNEAQ. The CDR3 length is 15 residues. V lost 1 base and J 4 bases, leaving 8 bases between the germline ends. DNA of the CDR3: TGTGCCAGCAGCTTAGATGGATCTTATAATTCACCCCTCCACTTT. Translation gives CASSLDGSYNSPLHF.

The chain links TRBV5-1 to TRBJ2-7; 11 nucleotides agree with TRBD2. This CDR3 contains 13 residues. Germline trimming cut 6 bases from V and 2 bases from J; bases unmatched to any gene: 1. Germline V gene data show CDR1 as SGHRS and CDR2 as YFSETQ. CDR3 protein: CASTSGRTYEQYF. The CDR3 region has the DNA TGCGCCAGCACTAGCGGGAGGACCTACGAGCAGTACTTC.

This clonotype occurred many times. V gene TRBV11-2 combines with J gene TRBJ1-3, with a possible D match to TRBD1 (5 bases). CDR1 is SGHAT and CDR2 is FQNNGV in the germline V gene. V shed 1 base and J shed 2 bases, with 6 bases lying between them. This CDR3 spans 14 amino acids. In DNA form, the CDR3 reads TGTGCCAGCAGCTTAGCCAGGGCTGGAAACACCATATATTTT. Its protein is CASSLARAGNTIYF.

The chain recombines TRBV20-1 with TRBJ2-7; the D is unclear. This CDR3 has 13 amino acids. The germline CDR1 and CDR2 sequences are DFQATT and SNEGSKA (reference sequence). V shed 2 bases and J shed 2 bases, with 10 bases lying between them. DNA of the CDR3: TGCAGTGCTAGACTAGAAATACCCTACGAGCAGTACTTC. Translation: CSARLEIPYEQYF.

This clonotype came up many times. The chain uses TRBV18 and TRBJ2-7; no clear D gene. The germline V gene has CDR1 KGHSH and CDR2 LQKENI. The CDR3 totals 15 residues. The V end lost 0 bases, the J end lost 0 bases, and 9 bases lay between the germline ends. CDR3 protein: CASSPPTVSSYEQYF. The DNA of the CDR3 is TGTGCCAGCTCACCACCCACAGTCAGCTCCTACGAGCAGTACTTC.

The CDR3 is CASSYHRAGELFF. DNA of the CDR3: TGTGCCAGCAGTTACCACAGGGCCGGGGAGCTGTTTTTT. This chain uses TRBV6-5 with TRBJ2-2; D is possibly TRBD1 (6 bases). Germline V gives CDR1 MNHEY, CDR2 SVGAGI. Deletions cut 2 bases from V and 6 bases from J, with 7 bases between. The CDR3 spans 13 residues.

This clonotype was observed at least ten times. The chain has TRBV7-9 and TRBJ1-1; 7 bases are a match to TRBD1. The V segment lost 1 base and the J segment 0 bases; nucleotides outside the gene matches: 5. The CDR3 sequence is 16 residues long. CDR1 SEHNR and CDR2 FQNEAQ come from the germline V gene (reference sequence). CDR3: CASSLDRGLLNTEAFF. In DNA, the CDR3 is TGTGCCAGCAGCTTAGACAGGGGCCTACTGAACACTGAAGCTTTCTTT. The full variable domain, in which reference TRBV7-9 and TRBJ1-1 provide the parts outside the CDR3, is DTGVSQNPRHKITKRGQNVTFRCDPISEHNRLYWYRQTLGQGPEFLTYFQNEAQLEKSRLLSDRFSAERPKGSFSTLEIQRTEQGDSAMYLCASSLDRGLLNTEAFFGQGTRLTVV.